Below are 14 T cell receptor beta chains sequenced from a single sample in a study of CD8 T cells in ankylosing spondylitis. General study findings and limits: Seemingly characteristic of ankylosing spondylitis blood was a TCR beta motif consisting of about 8 highly homologous variants.

MiXCR was run by TCRdb on the 5' RACE reads, yielding one entry per CDR3 protein. Counted here are 200,000 to 250,000 distinct CDR3 sequences, 5.5% to 7.5% occurring once; the ten biggest clones make up approximately 15%. These receptors lack a known antigen. The sample was blood, either unsorted or a sorted T cell fraction (not recorded which). The source of these receptors is a male donor with ankylosing spondylitis.

V is TRBV27 and J is TRBJ2-3, with 8 bases that match TRBD1. The CDR3 contains 14 residues. Germline V gene data show CDR1 as MNHEY and CDR2 as SMNVEV (reference sequence). Trimming cost V 5 bases and J 6 bases; bases outside gene matches: 7. The CDR3 bases are TGTGCCAGCAGTCTTTACCAGGGGGCGGATACGCAGTATTTT. It specifies CASSLYQGADTQYF.

The sample holds many counts of this clonotype. The V and J genes are TRBV6-5 and TRBJ2-7; maybe TRBD2 (5 bases). Germline V CDR1 and CDR2: MNHEY, SVGAGI. The V and J ends lost 0 bases and 3 bases respectively, with 12 bases between them. The CDR3 sequence is 15 residues long. The CDR3 sequence is CASSYSGPRDYEQYF. CDR3 nucleotide sequence: TGTGCCAGCAGTTACTCAGGCCCGAGGGACTACGAGCAGTACTTC.

At least ten counts were recorded for this clonotype. V is TRBV20-1 and J is TRBJ1-2; D gene ambiguous. V was shortened by 3 bases and J by 0 bases, with 8 bases between the two germline ends. This CDR3 region has 13 residues. From germline, CDR1 is DFQATT and CDR2 SNEGSKA (reference sequence). The CDR3 sequence is CSARTVANYGYTF. CDR3 bases: TGCAGTGCTAGGACGGTAGCTAACTATGGCTACACCTTC.

This clonotype has at least ten counts. The chain carries TRBV6-5 and TRBJ1-1, with no clear D. CDR3 size: 16 residues. V dropped 0 bases and J dropped 2 bases, with 13 bases sitting between them. Germline-derived CDR1 and CDR2 are MNHEY and SVGAGI. In DNA, the CDR3 is TGTGCCAGCAGTTACTCGGTTTTCAGTTCCAACACTGAAGCTTTCTTT. It is translated as CASSYSVFSSNTEAFF.

This clonotype was seen at least ten times. The rearrangement uses TRBV6-2 or TRBV6-3 and TRBJ2-7; the D call may be TRBD1 or TRBD2 (5 bases each). The CDR3 loop spans 12 amino acids. Germline V gives CDR1 MNHEY, CDR2 SVGEGT. V lost 7 bases and J 11 bases, leaving 18 bases between the germline ends. The CDR3 region has the DNA TGTGCCAGCACCTCAAGGGGAGACCTTGAGTACTTC. Protein sequence: CASTSRGDLEYF.

This clonotype was detected ten times or more. The chain joins TRBV20-1 to TRBJ2-7, with no clear D. The germline gives CDR1 DFQATT, CDR2 SNEGSKA (reference sequence). The CDR3 runs to 14 residues. V was cut by 1 base and J by 3 bases, with 13 bases left in between. CDR3 residues: CSARGPPAYYEQYF. CDR3 in DNA: TGCAGTGCTAGAGGTCCCCCTGCTTACTACGAGCAGTACTTC.

This chain uses TRBV29-1 with TRBJ2-1, with 7 bases fitting TRBD2. The CDR3 sequence is 10 residues long. Unmatched junction bases numbered 8, after V lost 6 bases and J lost 15 bases. Germline V gene sequence: CDR1 SQVTM, CDR2 ANQGSEA. CDR3 protein: CSVRGDEWFF. The CDR3, as DNA: TGCAGCGTACGGGGGGATGAGTGGTTCTTC.

This clonotype occurred many times. The rearrangement joins TRBV7-9 to TRBJ2-2; 14 nucleotides align to TRBD2. The length of the CDR3 is 17 residues. V lost 4 bases and J lost 5; bases outside the gene matches: 6. Germline CDR1 reads SEHNR; CDR2 reads FQNEAQ (reference sequence). Here the CDR3 reads CASSSNRLAGGTGELFF. CDR3 DNA: TGTGCCAGCAGCTCGAACCGACTAGCGGGGGGGACCGGGGAGCTGTTTTTT.

In this sample, this clonotype turned up a few times. The chain recombines TRBV28 with TRBJ2-1; D uncertain. Germline V gives CDR1 MDHEN, CDR2 SYDVKM. This CDR3 region has 15 residues. The germline V and J ends were trimmed by 5 bases and 8 bases, with 19 bases remaining between them. CDR3 protein: CASSPPEDRIDEQFF. CDR3 sequence (DNA): TGTGCCAGCAGTCCCCCTGAGGATAGAATCGATGAGCAGTTCTTC.

J is TRBJ2-7 and V is TRBV19; 10 bases are a match to TRBD2. The CDR3 totals 15 residues. Germline CDR1 is LNHDA and CDR2 is SQIVND (reference sequence). The trim removed 5 bases at V and 3 bases at J, leaving 7 bases unmatched. For the CDR3, the DNA is TGTGCCAGTAGTCAAGCTAGCGGGAGTTTCTACGAGCAGTACTTC. Its translation is CASSQASGSFYEQYF.

The table lists this clonotype with a few counts. The chain combines TRBV20-1 with TRBJ2-1, with TRBD2 matching 8 bases. The CDR3 is 11 amino acids. V lost 2 bases to trimming and J lost 12 bases; unmatched junction nucleotides: 3. CDR1 DFQATT and CDR2 SNEGSKA come from the germline V gene (reference sequence). The CDR3 spells CSARIGRGQFF. CDR3 nucleotides: TGCAGTGCTAGAATCGGGAGGGGGCAGTTCTTC.

In its sample, this clonotype was seen a few times. The gene calls are TRBV11-2 and TRBJ2-2, with unresolved D. From germline, CDR1 is SGHAT and CDR2 FQNNGV. The CDR3 sequence is 14 residues long. V lost 4 bases and J 13 bases, leaving 19 bases between the germline ends. The CDR3 loop reads CASSSAIGLGWLFF. CDR3 DNA: TGTGCCAGCAGCTCAGCAATTGGCCTGGGATGGCTGTTTTTT.

This clonotype was counted ten times or more. This chain joins TRBV6-2 or TRBV6-3 and TRBJ2-5; possibly TRBD1 for D (5 bases). The CDR3 is made up of 16 amino acids. The V and J ends lost 10 bases and 2 bases respectively, with 23 bases between them. CDR1 MNHEY and CDR2 SVGEGT come from the germline V gene. In nucleotides, the CDR3 is TGTGCCACCCAGGGTGGTGGTGACCGGCGGCAAGAGACCCAGTACTTC. Residues: CATQGGGDRRQETQYF.

The CDR3 spells CASSERSGRYTEAFF. CDR3 coding DNA: TGTGCCAGCAGCGAACGTTCCGGGCGGTACACTGAAGCTTTCTTT. V gene TRBV7-8 combines with J gene TRBJ1-1; D is unclear. V lost 5 bases and J 3 bases, leaving 16 bases between the germline ends. This CDR3 region has 15 residues. Germline CDR1 reads SGHVS; CDR2 reads FQNEAQ.